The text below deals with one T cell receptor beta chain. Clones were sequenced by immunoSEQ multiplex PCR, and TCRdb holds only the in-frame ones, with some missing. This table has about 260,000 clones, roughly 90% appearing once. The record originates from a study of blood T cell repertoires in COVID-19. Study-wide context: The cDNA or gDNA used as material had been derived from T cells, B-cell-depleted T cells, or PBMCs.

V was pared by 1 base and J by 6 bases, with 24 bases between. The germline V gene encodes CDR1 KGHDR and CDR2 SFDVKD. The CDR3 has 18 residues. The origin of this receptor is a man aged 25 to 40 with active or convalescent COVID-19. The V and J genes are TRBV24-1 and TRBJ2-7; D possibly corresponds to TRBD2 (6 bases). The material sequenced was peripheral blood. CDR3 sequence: CATSDLYCLRDSAAEQYF. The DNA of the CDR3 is TGTGCCACCAGTGATTTATATTGTCTAAGGGACTCAGCGGCCGAGCAGTACTTC.